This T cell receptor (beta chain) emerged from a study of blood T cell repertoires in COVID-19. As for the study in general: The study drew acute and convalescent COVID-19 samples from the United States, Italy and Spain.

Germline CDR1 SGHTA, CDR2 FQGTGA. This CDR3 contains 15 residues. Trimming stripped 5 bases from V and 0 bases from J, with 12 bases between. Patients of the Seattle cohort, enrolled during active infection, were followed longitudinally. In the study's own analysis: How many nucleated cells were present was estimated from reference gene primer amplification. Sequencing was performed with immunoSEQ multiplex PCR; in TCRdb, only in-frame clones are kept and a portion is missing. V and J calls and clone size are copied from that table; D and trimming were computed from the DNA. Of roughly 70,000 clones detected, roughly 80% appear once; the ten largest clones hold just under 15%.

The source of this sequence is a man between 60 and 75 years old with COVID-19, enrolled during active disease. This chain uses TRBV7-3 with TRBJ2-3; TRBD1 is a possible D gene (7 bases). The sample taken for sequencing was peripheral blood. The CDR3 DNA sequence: TGTGCCAGCAGCCCAGGGGGGACTAGCACAGATACGCAGTATTTT. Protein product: CASSPGGTSTDTQYF.